These 7 T cell receptor beta chains came from one sample sequenced in a study of T cell changes during pregnancy in multiple sclerosis. Only in-frame clones appear in the TCRdb table, and some are missing; sequencing was by immunoSEQ multiplex PCR. The profile shows roughly 80,000 clones, 85% to 95% of them singletons. This sample comprised peripheral blood, obtained after pregnancy. The origin of the receptors is a female donor in good health, enrolled as a control in a pregnancy study.

The rearrangement joins TRBV18 to TRBJ1-1, with D uncertain. This CDR3 has 12 amino acids. Deletions cut 0 bases from V and 7 bases from J, with 6 bases between. Looked up from germline, CDR1 is KGHSH and CDR2 is LQKENI. The CDR3 bases are TGTGCCAGCTCACCACCTAGCCGTGAAGCTTTCTTT. This translates into CASSPPSREAFF.

This rearrangement joins TRBV30 to TRBJ2-5; TRBD2 is a possible D gene (5 bases). Between the trimmed V and J ends, which lost 3 bases and 5 bases, there was a span of 10 bases. This CDR3 has 12 amino acids. Germline assignment: CDR1 GTSNPN and CDR2 SVGIG (reference sequence). Here the CDR3 DNA reads TGTGCCTGGAGCGGTGGGAGTGAGACCCAGTACTTC. This translates into CAWSGGSETQYF.

Judged by abundance, this clone is medium-sized. The genes are TRBV7-8 and TRBJ1-5; 8 nucleotides align to TRBD1. This CDR3 comprises 13 residues. Germline-derived CDR1 and CDR2 are SGHVS and FQNEAQ. V was pared by 4 bases and J by 9 bases, with 5 bases of the junction left unmatched. The CDR3 DNA sequence: TGTGCCAGCAGCTCCTTCAGGGGGCGGCCCCAGCATTTT. Protein sequence: CASSSFRGRPQHF.

V gene TRBV11-3 combines with J gene TRBJ2-7, with TRBD1 identical over 8 bases. V trimming: 5 bases; J trimming: 2 bases; junction bases outside the gene matches: 5. From germline, CDR1 is SGHNT and CDR2 YENEEA. The CDR3 has 14 residues. The CDR3 DNA follows: TGTGCCAGCAGCAACAGGGGGAGCGCCTACGAGCAGTACTTC. This translates into CASSNRGSAYEQYF.

There are a few counts of this clone. V usage is TRBV18 and J usage is TRBJ2-7; 12 nucleotides align to TRBD2. After removal of 2 bases from V and 1 base from J, the junction contained 6 bases not matched to a gene. This CDR3 region has 17 residues. From germline, CDR1 is KGHSH and CDR2 LQKENI. The CDR3 nucleotides read TGTGCCAGCTCACCAAGAGCCGGACTAGCGGGGTCCTACGAGCAGTACTTC. This translates into CASSPRAGLAGSYEQYF. Filled out from reference TRBV18 and TRBJ2-7, the complete variable domain reads NAGVMQNPRHLVRRRGQEARLRCSPMKGHSHVYWYRQLPEEGLKFMVYLQKENIIDESGMPKERFSAEFPKEGPSILRIQQVVRGDSAAYFCASSPRAGLAGSYEQYFGPGTRLTVT.

V and J are TRBV4-1 and TRBJ1-1, with TRBD1 as a possible D gene (6 bases). Germline-derived CDR1 and CDR2 are MGHRA and YSYEKL. The CDR3 is 15 amino acids. The V end was cut by 3 bases, the J end by 0 bases, with 11 bases between. CDR3 DNA sequence: TGCGCCAGCAGCCACGGGGACACGGTGAACACTGAAGCTTTCTTT. This translates into CASSHGDTVNTEAFF.

The chain is built from TRBV6-5 and TRBJ2-7; perhaps TRBD2 as D (6 bases). This CDR3 has 14 residues. V lost 7 bases to trimming and J lost 11 bases, with 24 bases between them. Germline lookup yields CDR1 MNHEY and CDR2 SVGAGI. The CDR3 nucleotides are TGTGCCAGCATTCGGGACTCCACTCAAAATGGGGAGTACTTC. Translation gives CASIRDSTQNGEYF.